This T cell receptor beta chain was profiled in a study of T cells in localized non-small cell lung cancer. General observations from the study: For the top 100 tumor clones, a median roughly 56 also appeared in adjacent lung. Sequencing was limited to one tumor region, leaving the possibility of heterogeneity open.

V was cut by 10 bases and J by 3 bases, with 18 bases left in between. The germline V gene has CDR1 MNHGY and CDR2 SAAAGT. The length of the CDR3 is 14 residues. The protocol was immunoSEQ multiplex PCR, while the TCRdb copy is restricted to in-frame clones and leaves out a portion. The top ten hold around 5.2% of the sample, which has about 4,400 clones, around 20% seen once. This clone showed up just a few times. Antigen specificity is unknown. Source: lung tumor tissue, taken before any cancer treatment. The rearrangement uses TRBV6-8 and TRBJ1-1; no firm D call. The TCR sequence derives from a female donor older than 55 with stage I lung adenocarcinoma. CDR3 DNA: TGTGCCACCTCAGGTTTCAGACGTCACACTGAAGCTTTCTTT. Protein: CATSGFRRHTEAFF.